The 12 T cell receptor beta chains reported below all come from one sample, sequenced in a study of CD8 T cells in Susac syndrome. The RNA input was about 0.45 to 1 ug, and it was reverse transcribed with random hexamers. TCRdb redid the calling of the immunoSEQ multiplex PCR reads with MiXCR, one entry per CDR3 protein. The table includes about 300,000 distinct CDR3 sequences, under 95% detected once. Specimen: CD4+ T cells from PBMCs. The receptors were gathered from a human donor with multiple sclerosis.

This chain joins TRBV6-1 and TRBJ1-5; D uncertain. This CDR3 has 12 residues. The germline V and J ends were trimmed by 5 bases and 4 bases, with 6 bases remaining between them. Germline V gene data show CDR1 as MNHNS and CDR2 as SASEGT. This CDR3 is CASSLENQPQHF. CDR3 DNA: TGTGCCAGCAGTCTCGAGAATCAGCCCCAGCATTTT.

This rearrangement joins TRBV9 to TRBJ2-3, with D maybe TRBD2 (6 bases). The CDR3 has 16 residues. The germline gives CDR1 SGDLS, CDR2 YYNGEE. V was shortened by 1 base and J by 0 bases, with 12 bases between the two germline ends. The CDR3 sequence is CASSVLSGASTDTQYF. The CDR3 DNA is TGTGCCAGCAGCGTACTTAGCGGAGCTAGCACAGATACGCAGTATTTT.

The chain combines TRBV6-5 with TRBJ2-7; a weak D match, TRBD1 (6 bases). Trimming removed 6 bases at V and 3 bases at J, with 18 bases between. The V gene's germline CDR1 is MNHEY and CDR2 SVGAGI. This CDR3 has 15 amino acids. The CDR3 DNA reads as TGTGCCAGCAGACCGGACAGCCGCGGCGGCTACGAGCAGTACTTC. Translating it yields CASRPDSRGGYEQYF.

The sample holds one count of this clonotype. The J gene is TRBJ1-2, the V gene TRBV7-9; maybe TRBD1 (6 bases). The V end was cut by 5 bases, the J end by 2 bases, with 12 bases between. Germline V lookup: CDR1 SEHNR, CDR2 FQNEAQ (reference sequence). The CDR3 runs to 14 residues. CDR3 nucleotides: TGTGCCAGCAGCACCCGGGGGCCGAACTATGGCTACACCTTC. Its protein is CASSTRGPNYGYTF.

The rearrangement joins TRBV7-3 to TRBJ2-7; 9 bases are shared with TRBD1. V shed 3 bases, J shed 5 bases, and the junction held 2 bases outside the gene matches. The CDR3 covers 13 residues. Germline V gives CDR1 SGHTA, CDR2 FQGTGA. The CDR3 coding sequence is TGTGCCAGCAGCTTTACAGGGGGCAACGAGCAGTACTTC. This translates into CASSFTGGNEQYF.

The chain joins TRBV3-1 to TRBJ2-1, with D uncertain. The CDR3 has 14 residues. Trimming stripped 0 bases from V and 4 bases from J, with 7 bases between. Germline V gives CDR1 LGHDT, CDR2 YNNKEL (reference sequence). CDR3 residues: CASSQEVAYNEQFF. As DNA, the CDR3 is TGTGCCAGCAGCCAAGAGGTGGCTTACAATGAGCAGTTCTTC.

The chain employs TRBV20-1 and TRBJ2-6, with 8 bases fitting TRBD1. Germline V gives CDR1 DFQATT, CDR2 SNEGSKA (reference sequence). The CDR3 spans 16 residues. The V gene end was trimmed by 3 bases and the J gene end by 0 bases; junction bases not matched to a gene: 4. CDR3 region: CSARTGDLSGANVLTF. The CDR3 nucleotides are TGCAGTGCTAGGACAGGGGACCTCTCTGGGGCCAACGTCCTGACTTTC.

The chain combines TRBV5-6 with TRBJ1-1; a possible D gene is TRBD1 (6 bases). CDR1 is SGHDT, CDR2 YYEEEE, per germline. The CDR3 has 14 amino acids. V lost 2 bases and J lost 5, with 13 bases in between. The CDR3 DNA is TGTGCCAGCAGCTTCCCAGGGGCGAGGACTGAAGCTTTCTTT. Protein: CASSFPGARTEAFF.

This CDR3 reads CASSQTRTGGPYSNQPQHF. The CDR3 DNA sequence: TGTGCCAGCAGCCAGACCCGGACAGGGGGACCTTATAGCAATCAGCCCCAGCATTTT. This sequence joins TRBV5-6 and TRBJ1-5; TRBD1 matches 10 bases. The V segment lost 4 bases and the J segment 0 bases; nucleotides outside the gene matches: 13. Germline-derived CDR1 and CDR2 are SGHDT and YYEEEE. The CDR3 runs 19 residues.

The V and J genes are TRBV19 and TRBJ2-7; 9 bases match TRBD2. The CDR3 is made up of 15 amino acids. V lost 6 bases and J lost 5; bases outside the gene matches: 11. CDR1 is LNHDA, CDR2 SQIVND, per germline (reference sequence). This chain's CDR3 is CASSLSGTSRHEQYF. DNA for the CDR3: TGTGCCAGTAGCTTATCCGGGACTAGCCGCCACGAGCAGTACTTC.

This clonotype has only one observation. This chain joins TRBV4-3 and TRBJ2-3, with TRBD2 matching 15 bases. Germline-derived CDR1 and CDR2 are LGHNA and YSLEER. Trimming cost V 0 bases and J 8 bases; bases outside gene matches: 6. The CDR3 is 17 amino acids. The CDR3 loop reads CASSQDGTSGRSGTQYF. CDR3 DNA: TGCGCCAGCAGCCAAGATGGGACTAGCGGGAGGTCGGGTACGCAGTATTTT.

V usage is TRBV10-2 and J usage is TRBJ2-1; TRBD2 matches at 13 bases. Germline CDR1 and CDR2: WSHSY and SAAADI. Unmatched junction bases numbered 3, after V lost 7 bases and J lost 6 bases. CDR3 length: 14 residues. CDR3 sequence reads: CASTGTSGVNEQFF. As DNA, the CDR3 is TGCGCCAGCACCGGGACTAGCGGGGTCAATGAGCAGTTCTTC.